The 10 T cell receptor beta chains given below trace back to one sample, sequenced in a study of control samples from healthy donors and cancer patients (dated by TCRdb to 2018 to 2021). Libraries were made using the immunoSEQ multiplex PCR assay. The immuneACCESS repertoire file appears here via TCRdb, limited to in-frame rearrangements. These files lack a portion of the clones; in checked studies, under half of the deficit traces to unresolved V genes, and the cause of the others is not known. Recorded for this sample are some 120,000 clones; under 95% of them occurred a single time. Clones ranked in the top ten supply about 9% of the sample. The sample was blood. The source is a man aged 18 to 29 in good health.

This chain uses TRBV12-3 or TRBV12-4 with TRBJ2-1; D is ambiguous. The ends were cut back, 2 bases at V and 6 bases at J, with 8 bases in the middle. The CDR3 contains 13 residues. The DNA for the CDR3 is TGTGCCAGCAGTTTAAGGCAGTCCAATGAGCAGTTCTTC. Its protein is CASSLRQSNEQFF.

The chain joins TRBV5-4 to TRBJ2-5; the D is unclear. The CDR3 contains 11 residues. Germline assignment: CDR1 SGHNT and CDR2 YYREEE (reference sequence). V was clipped by 1 base and J by 4 bases, with 2 bases between them. This chain's CDR3 is CASSLRETQYF. CDR3 bases: TGTGCCAGCAGCTTGCGAGAGACCCAGTACTTC. Together with reference TRBV5-4 and TRBJ2-5, the CDR3 gives the full variable domain: ETGVTQSPTHLIKTRGQQVTLRCSSQSGHNTVSWYQQALGQGPQFIFQYYREEENGRGNFPPRFSGLQFPNYSSELNVNALELDDSALYLCASSLRETQYFGPGTRLLVL.

V and J are TRBV12-3 or TRBV12-4 and TRBJ1-1; D is undetermined. The CDR3 has 13 residues. V shed 2 bases and J shed 4 bases, with 8 bases lying between them. DNA for the CDR3: TGTGCCAGCAGTTTACTAGGTGTCACTGAAGCTTTCTTT. It encodes CASSLLGVTEAFF.

The chain carries TRBV18 and TRBJ1-1; D is ambiguous. The CDR3 is made up of 14 amino acids. Trimming took off 9 bases at V and 1 base at J, with 15 bases between the two ends. Germline lookup yields CDR1 KGHSH and CDR2 LQKENI. The CDR3 loop is CASRPGIGNTEAFF. The CDR3, as DNA: TGTGCCAGTCGACCCGGGATTGGGAACACTGAAGCTTTCTTT.

The sample holds one count of this clone. This chain uses TRBV5-4 with TRBJ1-6; D is unresolved. CDR1 and CDR2 from the germline V gene are SGHNT and YYREEE (reference sequence). V was shortened by 0 bases and J by 7 bases, with 11 bases between the two germline ends. The length of the CDR3 is 15 residues. The CDR3 loop is CASSLGVGLNSPLHF. The DNA of the CDR3 is TGTGCCAGCAGCTTGGGAGTGGGCCTAAATTCACCCCTCCACTTT.

The chain employs TRBV2 and TRBJ2-7; D not certain. Trimming took 7 bases from V and 2 from J, leaving 9 bases between them. Germline V gene data show CDR1 as SNHLY and CDR2 as FYNNEI. There are 12 residues in the CDR3. CDR3: CASTQNPYEQYF. The CDR3 coding sequence is TGTGCCAGCACTCAGAATCCCTACGAGCAGTACTTC.

The rearrangement joins TRBV5-1 to TRBJ1-2; 7 bases line up with TRBD1. The CDR3 covers 14 residues. From germline, CDR1 is SGHRS and CDR2 YFSETQ. V gave up 2 bases and J gave up 6 bases; unmatched junction bases: 7. The CDR3 here is CASSFAGTVNGYTF. In nucleotides, the CDR3 is TGCGCCAGCAGCTTTGCCGGGACAGTAAATGGCTACACCTTC.

The chain couples TRBV5-6 to TRBJ1-1; perhaps TRBD1 as D (5 bases). The CDR3 extends over 18 amino acids. The V gene lost 4 bases and the J gene lost 1 base, with 23 bases spanning the gap. The germline CDR1 and CDR2 sequences are SGHDT and YYEEEE. In DNA, the CDR3 is TGTGCCAGCAGCGGTCGACAGCTCCCATTCTCCTGGAACACTGAAGCTTTCTTT. It encodes CASSGRQLPFSWNTEAFF.

The CDR3 loop reads CASSLGDYNSPLHF. In nucleotides, the CDR3 is TGTGCCAGCAGCTTAGGGGATTATAATTCACCCCTCCACTTT. The chain joins TRBV7-6 to TRBJ1-6; the D is unclear. CDR1 is SGHVS, CDR2 FNYEAQ, per germline. This CDR3 contains 14 residues. V lost 1 base, J lost 4 bases, and 5 bases lay in between.

The chain couples TRBV5-1 to TRBJ1-6; a weak D match, TRBD1 (6 bases). The ends were cut back, 7 bases at V and 0 bases at J, with 23 bases in the middle. Per the germline V gene, CDR1 is SGHRS and CDR2 is YFSETQ. The CDR3 extends over 19 amino acids. The DNA for the CDR3 is TGCGCCAGCGCCATCCAGGCCGTTACAGGGAGCTCCTATAATTCACCCCTCCACTTT. Its protein product is CASAIQAVTGSSYNSPLHF.